These 9 T cell receptor beta chains were sequenced from one sample in a study of T-cell memory formation after mild COVID-19. TCRdb called the 5' RACE reads again in MiXCR, with one record for every CDR3 protein. The sample contains 250,000 to 350,000 distinct CDR3 sequences, roughly 19% of which appear only once. Sequenced sample: PBMCs or a T cell subset sorted from them (not recorded which). These receptors were obtained from a man between 18 and 35 years old who had mild COVID-19 (a few samples of this study predate the infection). Cell type and time point are not known.

This clonotype was found once. Because the CDR3 is missing its conserved closing phenylalanine or tryptophan, this is likely a read error. This chain links TRBV11-2 with TRBJ1-6, with D unclear. CDR3 length: 15 residues. Germline CDR1 SGHAT, CDR2 FQNNGV. V dropped 4 bases and J dropped 9 bases, with 16 bases sitting between them. The DNA of the CDR3 is TGTGCCAGCAGCTCGCACCGGGCCCAAGGTTCACCCCTCCACATT. Translation gives CASSSHRAQGSPLHI.

The chain carries TRBV7-2 and TRBJ2-7; a weak D match, TRBD2 (7 bases). Trimming removed 5 bases at V and 6 bases at J, with 17 bases between. Looked up from germline, CDR1 is SGHTA and CDR2 is FQGNSA. The CDR3 is 14 amino acids. The CDR3 sequence is CASSAWGGRVEQYF. CDR3 sequence (DNA): TGTGCCAGCAGCGCCTGGGGGGGCAGGGTCGAGCAGTACTTC.

The chain joins TRBV20-1 to TRBJ2-5, with TRBD2 identical over 11 bases. V was clipped by 5 bases and J by 4 bases; unmatched bases: 9. From germline, CDR1 is DFQATT and CDR2 SNEGSKA (reference sequence). The CDR3 is 15 residues long. CDR3 protein: CSAGRLAGTGETQYF. CDR3 in DNA: TGCAGTGCTGGTCGACTAGCGGGGACGGGAGAGACCCAGTACTTC.

This clonotype showed up just a few times. This rearrangement joins TRBV28 to TRBJ2-5; D might be TRBD1 (6 bases). V was shortened by 3 bases and J by 2 bases, with 10 bases between the two germline ends. The CDR3 sequence is 14 residues long. Germline V CDR1 and CDR2: MDHEN, SYDVKM. This CDR3 reads CASSLPQGQETQYF. As DNA, the CDR3 is TGTGCCAGCAGTTTGCCACAGGGACAAGAGACCCAGTACTTC. The complete variable domain, with remaining parts taken from reference TRBV28 and TRBJ2-5, reads DVKVTQSSRYLVKRTGEKVFLECVQDMDHENMFWYRQDPGLGLRLIYFSYDVKMKEKGDIPEGYSVSREKKERFSLILESASTNQTSMYLCASSLPQGQETQYFGPGTRLLVL.

The J gene is TRBJ2-3, the V gene TRBV9; 7 bases line up with TRBD1. The CDR3 loop spans 15 amino acids. The V gene end was trimmed by 3 bases and the J gene end by 0 bases; junction bases not matched to a gene: 4. The V gene's germline CDR1 is SGDLS and CDR2 YYNGEE. The DNA for the CDR3 is TGTGCCAGCAGCGATGGGGACAGAAGCACAGATACGCAGTATTTT. The encoded protein is CASSDGDRSTDTQYF.

The chain uses TRBV15 and TRBJ2-5, with a possible D match to TRBD2 (5 bases). Germline assignment: CDR1 LNHNV and CDR2 YYDKDF (reference sequence). There are 15 residues in the CDR3. V was clipped by 0 bases and J by 3 bases, with 11 bases between them. The CDR3, as DNA: TGTGCCACCAGCAGAGATCGGGGAGAAGAAGAGACCCAGTACTTC. Its protein is CATSRDRGEEETQYF.

V gene TRBV4-1 combines with J gene TRBJ2-5; a possible D gene is TRBD2 (6 bases). Germline CDR1 MGHRA, CDR2 YSYEKL. The CDR3 sequence is 14 residues long. V was clipped by 1 base and J by 1 base, with 7 bases between them. The CDR3 region has the DNA TGCGCCAGCAGCCAAGGGGGACTCCAAGAGACCCAGTACTTC. Its protein product is CASSQGGLQETQYF.

This clonotype showed up just a few times. The CDR3 spells CASSLGDHNEQFF. The CDR3 coding sequence is TGCGCCAGCAGCTTGGGGGACCACAATGAGCAGTTCTTC. The chain recombines TRBV5-1 with TRBJ2-1; D may match TRBD1 or TRBD2 (5 bases each). CDR1 and CDR2 from the germline V gene are SGHRS and YFSETQ. The CDR3 length is 13 residues. V lost 0 bases and J lost 5, with 6 bases in between.

The sample holds a few counts of this clonotype. The chain recombines TRBV4-2 with TRBJ2-5, with TRBD1 matching over 7 bases. V dropped 1 base and J dropped 4; count of bases not matched to a gene: 9. The CDR3 contains 16 residues. The V gene's germline CDR1 is LGHNA and CDR2 YNFKEQ. CDR3 residues: CASSQASTGWGETQYF. For the CDR3, the DNA is TGTGCCAGCAGCCAAGCTTCGACAGGGTGGGGAGAGACCCAGTACTTC.